The clone carrying this T cell receptor (beta chain) came up many times. The antigen is unknown. TCRdb analysed the reads with MiXCR anew, one entry per CDR3 protein. The data show about 47,000 distinct CDR3 sequences, approximately 19% seen once. This specimen belongs to a study of T cell repertoires in cytomegalovirus infection. Study details: Based on public TCR beta signatures, there were indications of CMV infection and of a matching HLA type. Whole-study results and caveats: The cumulative frequency of public TCR beta families identified carriers of CMV plus the relevant HLA.

Trimming shortened V by 3 bases and J by 4 bases, and 15 bases separated the two germline ends. From germline, CDR1 is SGHTA and CDR2 FQGNSA. The CDR3 sequence is 16 residues long. The clonotype was recovered from a human donor in good health (CMV status not recorded). Some clones in this sample may be carry-over from other donors' samples. J is TRBJ2-2 and V is TRBV7-2; D is undetermined. This material consisted of CD8+ T cells from cultured PBMCs, taken from culture after CMV antigen stimulation. The CDR3 nucleotides read TGTGCCAGCAGCTTTCATCGACCGGGCGGCACCGGGGAGCTGTTTTTT. The encoded protein is CASSFHRPGGTGELFF.